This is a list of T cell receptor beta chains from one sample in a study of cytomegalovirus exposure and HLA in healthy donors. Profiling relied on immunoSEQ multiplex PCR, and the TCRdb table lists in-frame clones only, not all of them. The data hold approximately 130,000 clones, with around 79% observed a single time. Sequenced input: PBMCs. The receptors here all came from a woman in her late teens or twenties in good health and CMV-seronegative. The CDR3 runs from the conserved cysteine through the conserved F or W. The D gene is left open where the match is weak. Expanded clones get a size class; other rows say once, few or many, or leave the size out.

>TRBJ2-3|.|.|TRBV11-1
TGTGCCAGCAGCTTAGCGGGGAGGGGGGACTCAGATACGCAGTATTTT
CASSLAGRGDSDTQYF
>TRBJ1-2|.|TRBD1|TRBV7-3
TGTGCCAGCAGCCCGTCGACAGGGTCGTCTTATGGCTACACCTTC
CASSPSTGSSYGYTF
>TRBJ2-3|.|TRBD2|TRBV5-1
TGCGCCAGCAGGAATAGCGGGAGCACAGATACGCAGTATTTT
CASRNSGSTDTQYF
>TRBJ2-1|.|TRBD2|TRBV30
TGTGCCCGAGCGAGCGGGGGATCCTACAATGAGCAGTTCTTC
CARASGGSYNEQFF
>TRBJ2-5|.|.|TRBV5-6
TGTGCCAGCAGCCAGTACCAAGAGACCCAGTACTTC
CASSQYQETQYF
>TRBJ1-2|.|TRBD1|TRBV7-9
TGTGCCAGCAGCTCCCGACAGGGGCTATTGGATGGCTACACCTTC
CASSSRQGLLDGYTF
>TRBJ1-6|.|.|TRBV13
TGTGCCAGCAGCCAACTCAGAAAGGGAGCGGATAATTCACCCCTCCACTTT
CASSQLRKGADNSPLHF
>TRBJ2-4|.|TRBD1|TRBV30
TGTGCCTGGTCGACAGGGGGGGGAAACATTCAGTACTTC
CAWSTGGGNIQYF
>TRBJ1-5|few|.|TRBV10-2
TGCGCCAGCAAGGTCTCAACAGGGTCACGCAATCAGCCCCAGCATTTT
CASKVSTGSRNQPQHF
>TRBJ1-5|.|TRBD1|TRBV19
TGTGCCAGTAGTATTCTCTACCGGGACAGGGTACCACAGCCCCAGCATTTT
CASSILYRDRVPQPQHF
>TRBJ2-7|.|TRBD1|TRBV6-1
TGTGCCAGCTGGCAGGGACAGGACTCCTACGAGCAGTACTTC
CASWQGQDSYEQYF
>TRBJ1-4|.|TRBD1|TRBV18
TGTGCCAGCTCACACCTCCCAGGGGGTGGTAATGAAAAACTGTTTTTT
CASSHLPGGGNEKLFF
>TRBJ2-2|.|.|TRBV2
TGTGCCAGCAGCCTCGGGGTGATGAACACCGGGGAGCTGTTTTTT
CASSLGVMNTGELFF